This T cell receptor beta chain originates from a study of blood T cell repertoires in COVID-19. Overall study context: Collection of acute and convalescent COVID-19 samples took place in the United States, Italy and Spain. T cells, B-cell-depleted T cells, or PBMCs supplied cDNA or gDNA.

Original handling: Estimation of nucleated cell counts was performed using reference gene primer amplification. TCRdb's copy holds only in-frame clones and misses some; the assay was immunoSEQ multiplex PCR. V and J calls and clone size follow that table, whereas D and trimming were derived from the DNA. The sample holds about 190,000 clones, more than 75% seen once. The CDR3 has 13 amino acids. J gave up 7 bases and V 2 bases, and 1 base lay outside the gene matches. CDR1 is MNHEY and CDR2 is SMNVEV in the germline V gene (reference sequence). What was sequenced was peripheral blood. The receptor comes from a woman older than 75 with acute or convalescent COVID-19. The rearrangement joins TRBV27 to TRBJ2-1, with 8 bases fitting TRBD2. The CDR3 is CASSLAGGNEQFF. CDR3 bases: TGTGCCAGCAGTTTAGCGGGAGGTAATGAGCAGTTCTTC.